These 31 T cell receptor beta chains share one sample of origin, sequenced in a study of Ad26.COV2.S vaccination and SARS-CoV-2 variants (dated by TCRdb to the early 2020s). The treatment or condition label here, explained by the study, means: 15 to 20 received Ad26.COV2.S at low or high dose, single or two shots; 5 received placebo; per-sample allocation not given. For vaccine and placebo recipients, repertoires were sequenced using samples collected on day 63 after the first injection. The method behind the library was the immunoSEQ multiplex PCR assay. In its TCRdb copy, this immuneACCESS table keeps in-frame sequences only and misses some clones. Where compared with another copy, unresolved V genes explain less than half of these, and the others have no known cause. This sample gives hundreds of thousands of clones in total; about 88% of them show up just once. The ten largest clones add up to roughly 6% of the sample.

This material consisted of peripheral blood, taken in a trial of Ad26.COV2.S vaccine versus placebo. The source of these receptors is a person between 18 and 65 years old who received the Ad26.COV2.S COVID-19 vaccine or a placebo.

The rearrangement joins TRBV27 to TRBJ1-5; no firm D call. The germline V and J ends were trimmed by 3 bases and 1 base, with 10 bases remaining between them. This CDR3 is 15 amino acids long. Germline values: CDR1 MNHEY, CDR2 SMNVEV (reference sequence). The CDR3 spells CASSLEQRSNQPQHF. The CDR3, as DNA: TGTGCCAGCAGTTTGGAACAGAGAAGCAATCAGCCCCAGCATTTT.

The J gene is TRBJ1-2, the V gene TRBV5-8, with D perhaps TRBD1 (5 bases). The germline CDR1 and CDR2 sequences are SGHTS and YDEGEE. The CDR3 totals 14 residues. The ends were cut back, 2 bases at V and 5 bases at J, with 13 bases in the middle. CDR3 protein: CASSFLGRDYGYTF. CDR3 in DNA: TGTGCCAGCAGCTTTTTAGGCAGGGATTATGGCTACACCTTC.

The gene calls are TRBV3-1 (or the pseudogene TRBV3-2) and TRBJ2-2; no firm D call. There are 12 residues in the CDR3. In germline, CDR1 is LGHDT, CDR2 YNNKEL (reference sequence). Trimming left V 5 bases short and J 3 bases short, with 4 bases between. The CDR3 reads CASSSHTGELFF. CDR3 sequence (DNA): TGTGCCAGCAGCTCCCACACCGGGGAGCTGTTTTTT.

CDR3: CASIRGSSNEQYF. As DNA, the CDR3 is TGTGCCAGCATCCGGGGAAGTAGCAACGAGCAGTACTTC. The rearrangement uses TRBV6-5 and TRBJ2-7; a weak D match, TRBD2 (5 bases). Trimming took 7 bases from V and 5 from J, leaving 15 bases between them. Germline lookup yields CDR1 MNHEY and CDR2 SVGAGI. This CDR3 is built from 13 residues.

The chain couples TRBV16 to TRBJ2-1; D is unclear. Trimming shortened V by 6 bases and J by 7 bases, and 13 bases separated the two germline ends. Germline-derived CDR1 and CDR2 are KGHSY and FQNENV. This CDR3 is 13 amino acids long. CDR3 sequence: CASSQRRANEQFF. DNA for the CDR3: TGTGCCAGCAGTCAAAGGCGCGCGAATGAGCAGTTCTTC.

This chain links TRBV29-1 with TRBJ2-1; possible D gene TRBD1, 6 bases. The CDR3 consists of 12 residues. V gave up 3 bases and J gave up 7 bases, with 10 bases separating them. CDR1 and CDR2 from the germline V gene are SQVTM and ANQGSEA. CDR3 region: CSVEPQGNEQFF. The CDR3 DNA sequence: TGCAGCGTTGAGCCCCAGGGGAATGAGCAGTTCTTC.

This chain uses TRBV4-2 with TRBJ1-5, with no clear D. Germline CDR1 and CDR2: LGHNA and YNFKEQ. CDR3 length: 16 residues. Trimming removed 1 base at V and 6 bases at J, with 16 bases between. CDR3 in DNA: TGTGCCAGCAGCCAAGGGCCAGATGTCGGGCCTCAGCCCCAGCATTTT. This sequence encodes CASSQGPDVGPQPQHF.

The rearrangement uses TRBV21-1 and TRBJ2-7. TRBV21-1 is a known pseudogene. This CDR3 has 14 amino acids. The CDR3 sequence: CASSNGPLGYEQYF. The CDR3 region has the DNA TGTGCCAGCAGCAACGGGCCCCTGGGCTACGAGCAGTACTTC.

CDR3 nucleotide sequence: TGTGCCAGCAGCCAAGATTGGACTAGCGGGAGTAATGAGCAGTTCTTC. This sequence encodes CASSQDWTSGSNEQFF. The chain links TRBV3-1 (or the pseudogene TRBV3-2) to TRBJ2-1, with 13 bases aligning to TRBD2. The CDR3 is 16 amino acids. Trimming took 0 bases from V and 7 from J; bases not matched to a gene: 3. Germline V gives CDR1 LGHDT, CDR2 YNNKEL (reference sequence).

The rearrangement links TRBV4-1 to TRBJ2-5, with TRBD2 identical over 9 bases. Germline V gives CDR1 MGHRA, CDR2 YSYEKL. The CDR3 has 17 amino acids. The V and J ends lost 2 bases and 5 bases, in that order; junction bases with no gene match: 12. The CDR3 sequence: CASSQRGGSGSRETQYF. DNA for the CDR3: TGCGCCAGCAGCCAACGCGGGGGTAGCGGGAGCAGGGAGACCCAGTACTTC.

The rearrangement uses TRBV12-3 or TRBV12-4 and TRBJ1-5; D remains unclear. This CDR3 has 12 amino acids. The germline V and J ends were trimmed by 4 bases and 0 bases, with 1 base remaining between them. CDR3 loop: CASSYSNQPQHF. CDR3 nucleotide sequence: TGTGCCAGCAGTTATAGCAATCAGCCCCAGCATTTT.

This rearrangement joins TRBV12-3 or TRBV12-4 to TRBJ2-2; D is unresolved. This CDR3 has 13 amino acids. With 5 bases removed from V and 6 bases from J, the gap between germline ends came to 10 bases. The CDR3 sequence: CASSPSVSGELFF. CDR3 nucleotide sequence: TGTGCCAGCAGTCCGTCGGTTTCCGGGGAGCTGTTTTTT.

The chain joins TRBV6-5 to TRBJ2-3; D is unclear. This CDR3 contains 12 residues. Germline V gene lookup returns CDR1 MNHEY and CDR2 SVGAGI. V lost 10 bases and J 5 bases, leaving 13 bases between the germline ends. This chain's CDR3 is CATRRAEDTQYF. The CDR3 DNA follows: TGTGCCACACGGCGAGCAGAAGATACGCAGTATTTT.

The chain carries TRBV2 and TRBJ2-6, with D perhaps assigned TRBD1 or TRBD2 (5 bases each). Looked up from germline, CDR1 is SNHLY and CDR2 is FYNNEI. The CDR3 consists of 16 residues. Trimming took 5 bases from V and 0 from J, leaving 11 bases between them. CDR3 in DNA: TGTGCCAGCAGTCGCGACAGCGGCTCTGGGGCCAACGTCCTGACTTTC. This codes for CASSRDSGSGANVLTF.

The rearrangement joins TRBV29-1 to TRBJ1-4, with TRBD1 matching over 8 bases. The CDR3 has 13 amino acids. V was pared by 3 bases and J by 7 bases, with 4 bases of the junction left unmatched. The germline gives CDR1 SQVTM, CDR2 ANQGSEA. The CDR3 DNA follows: TGCAGCGTTGATCAGGGGGCGCGTGAAAAACTGTTTTTT. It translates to CSVDQGAREKLFF. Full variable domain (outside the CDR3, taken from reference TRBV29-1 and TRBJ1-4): SAVISQKPSRDICQRGTSLTIQCQVDSQVTMMFWYRQQPGQSLTLIATANQGSEATYESGFVIDKFPISRPNLTFSTLTVSNMSPEDSSIYLCSVDQGAREKLFFGSGTQLSVL.

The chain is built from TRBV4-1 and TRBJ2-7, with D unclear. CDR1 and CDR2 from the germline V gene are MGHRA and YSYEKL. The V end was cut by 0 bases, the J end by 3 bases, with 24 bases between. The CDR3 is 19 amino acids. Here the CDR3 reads CASSQDIKGPSAFYYEQYF. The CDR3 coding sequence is TGCGCCAGCAGCCAAGATATCAAGGGTCCCTCCGCCTTTTACTACGAGCAGTACTTC.

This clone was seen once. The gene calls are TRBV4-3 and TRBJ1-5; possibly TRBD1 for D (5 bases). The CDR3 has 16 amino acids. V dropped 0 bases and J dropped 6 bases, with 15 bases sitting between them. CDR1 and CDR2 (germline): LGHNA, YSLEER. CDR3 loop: CASSQEWTTVSQPQHF. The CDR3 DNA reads TGCGCCAGCAGCCAAGAATGGACAACGGTAAGTCAGCCCCAGCATTTT.

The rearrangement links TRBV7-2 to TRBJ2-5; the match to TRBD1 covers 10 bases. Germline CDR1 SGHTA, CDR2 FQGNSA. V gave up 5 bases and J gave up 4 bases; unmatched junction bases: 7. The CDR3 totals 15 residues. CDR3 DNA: TGTGCCAGCAGCAGGGGACAGGGGAACGGAGAGACCCAGTACTTC. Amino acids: CASSRGQGNGETQYF.

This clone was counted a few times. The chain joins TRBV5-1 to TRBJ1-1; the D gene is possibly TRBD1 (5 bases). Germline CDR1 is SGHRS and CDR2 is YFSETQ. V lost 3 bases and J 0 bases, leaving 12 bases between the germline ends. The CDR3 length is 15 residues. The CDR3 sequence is CASSWETAVNTEAFF. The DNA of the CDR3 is TGCGCCAGCAGCTGGGAGACAGCGGTGAACACTGAAGCTTTCTTT.

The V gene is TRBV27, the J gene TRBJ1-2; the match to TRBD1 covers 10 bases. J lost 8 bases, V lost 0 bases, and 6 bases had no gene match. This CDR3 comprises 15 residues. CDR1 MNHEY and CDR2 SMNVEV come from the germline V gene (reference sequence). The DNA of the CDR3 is TGTGCCAGCAGTTTATCTGACAGGGGGCTAGAGGGCTACACCTTC. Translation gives CASSLSDRGLEGYTF.

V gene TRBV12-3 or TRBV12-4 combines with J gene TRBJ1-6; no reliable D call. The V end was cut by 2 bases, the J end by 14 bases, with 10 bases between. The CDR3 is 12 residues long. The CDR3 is CASSLLLKALHF. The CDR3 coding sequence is TGTGCCAGCAGTTTACTCCTTAAGGCCCTCCACTTT.

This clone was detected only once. CDR3 loop: CASSAGTGGPSGGNQPQHF. The CDR3 coding sequence is TGCGCCAGCAGCGCCGGGACAGGGGGACCCTCGGGGGGCAATCAGCCCCAGCATTTT. The chain employs TRBV5-1 and TRBJ1-5; 11 nucleotides agree with TRBD1. Per germline, CDR1 SGHRS and CDR2 YFSETQ. This CDR3 has 19 amino acids. Trimming at V came to 4 bases and at J to 2 bases, leaving 14 bases not matched to a gene.

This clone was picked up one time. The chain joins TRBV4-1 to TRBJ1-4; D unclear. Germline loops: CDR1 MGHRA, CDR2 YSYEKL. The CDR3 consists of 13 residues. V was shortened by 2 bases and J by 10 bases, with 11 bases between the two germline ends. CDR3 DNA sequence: TGCGCCAGCAGCCAAACTCAAGCCCCAAAACTGTTTTTT. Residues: CASSQTQAPKLFF.

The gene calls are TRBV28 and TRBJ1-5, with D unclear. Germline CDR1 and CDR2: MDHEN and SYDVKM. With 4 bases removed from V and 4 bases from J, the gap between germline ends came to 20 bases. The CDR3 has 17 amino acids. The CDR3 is CASSSTPGRILNQPQHF. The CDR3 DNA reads TGTGCCAGCAGTTCTACCCCCGGACGCATCCTTAATCAGCCCCAGCATTTT.

CDR3 in amino acids: CASSFQGGPETQYF. CDR3 in DNA: TGTGCCAGCAGCTTCCAAGGGGGGCCGGAGACCCAGTACTTC. The chain couples TRBV7-2 to TRBJ2-5, with D perhaps TRBD1 or TRBD2 (6 bases each). V gave up 3 bases and J gave up 5 bases, with 13 bases separating them. Germline V gene data show CDR1 as SGHTA and CDR2 as FQGNSA. CDR3 length: 14 amino acids.

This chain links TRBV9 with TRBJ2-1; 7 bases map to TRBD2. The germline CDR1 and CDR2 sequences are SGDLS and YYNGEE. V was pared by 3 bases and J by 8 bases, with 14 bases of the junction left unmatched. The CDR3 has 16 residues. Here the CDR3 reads CASSDYTSASGDEQFF. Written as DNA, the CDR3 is TGTGCCAGCAGCGACTATACTAGCGCTTCGGGCGATGAGCAGTTCTTC.

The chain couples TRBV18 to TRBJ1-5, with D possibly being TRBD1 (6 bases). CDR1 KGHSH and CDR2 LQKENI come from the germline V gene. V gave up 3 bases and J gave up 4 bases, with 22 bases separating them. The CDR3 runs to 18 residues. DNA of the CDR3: TGTGCCAGCTCACCCCGACTCGGGGGGGCGGTGACGAATCAGCCCCAGCATTTT. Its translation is CASSPRLGGAVTNQPQHF.

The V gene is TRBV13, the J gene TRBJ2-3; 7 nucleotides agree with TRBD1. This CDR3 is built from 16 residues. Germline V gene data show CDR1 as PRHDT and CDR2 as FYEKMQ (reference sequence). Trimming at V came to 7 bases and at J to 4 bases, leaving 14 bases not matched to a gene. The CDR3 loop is CASTPTTGNGPDTQYF. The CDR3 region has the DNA TGTGCCAGCACCCCAACGACAGGGAATGGGCCAGATACGCAGTATTTT.

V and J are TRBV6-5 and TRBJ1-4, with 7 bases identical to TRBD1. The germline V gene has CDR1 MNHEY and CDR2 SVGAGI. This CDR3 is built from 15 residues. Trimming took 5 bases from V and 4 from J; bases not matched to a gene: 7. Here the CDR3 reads CASSPGTEINEKLFF. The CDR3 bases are TGTGCCAGCAGTCCCGGGACAGAGATTAATGAAAAACTGTTTTTT.

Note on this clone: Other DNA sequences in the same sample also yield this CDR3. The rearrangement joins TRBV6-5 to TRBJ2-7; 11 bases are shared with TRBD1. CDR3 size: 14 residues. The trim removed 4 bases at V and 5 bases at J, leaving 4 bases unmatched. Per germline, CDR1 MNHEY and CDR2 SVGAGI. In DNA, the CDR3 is TGTGCCAGCAGTTCCGGGACAGGGGGTAACGAGCAGTACTTC. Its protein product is CASSSGTGGNEQYF.

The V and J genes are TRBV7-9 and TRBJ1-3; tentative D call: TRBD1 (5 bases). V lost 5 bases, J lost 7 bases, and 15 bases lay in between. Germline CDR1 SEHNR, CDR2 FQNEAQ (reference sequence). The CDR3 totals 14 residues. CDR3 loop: CASSLRSGYNTIYF. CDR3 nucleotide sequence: TGTGCCAGCAGCCTCAGATCAGGGTACAACACCATATATTTT.